This TCR beta chain was sequenced for a study of CD4+ T cells in melanoma (dated by TCRdb to between 2020 and 2023). The study in broad terms: The study examined neoantigen-specific CD4+ T cells in human melanoma.

The donors were melanoma patients. The library was prepared using the immunoSEQ multiplex PCR assay. The clones in this table, taken by TCRdb from immuneACCESS, are in-frame only. Not every clone is retained; where verified, under half of the shortfall comes from an unresolved V gene, and the cause of the rest is unknown. This sample gives about 140,000 clones in total; around 90% of them show up just once. The top ten constitute 1.5% to 1.7% of the sample. A distance of 7 bases separates the germline ends of V and J, which lose 1 base and 4 bases respectively. From cysteine to phenylalanine, the CDR3 is 13 amino acids long. This entry keeps only the CDR3 DNA: 39 bases, framed from base 1. From the germline V gene, CDR1 is LGHNA and CDR2 is YNFKEQ. The full study reports these points: The report described a correlation between neoantigen-specific CD4+ T cells and the function of CD8+ T cells, macrophages and B cells. Diverse differentiation states were reported to be shown by neoantigen-specific CD4+ T cells in melanoma.

Concerning this clone: Its antigen is still unknown. There are no base qualities to consult, and no much larger clone falls within one base.

The sequence came from a human donor with melanoma. This chain joins TRBV4-2 to TRBJ1-2, with the D gene not clear enough to name. CDR3 sequence: CASSQVNIYGYTF. Here is the DNA: TGTGCCAGCAGCCAAGTTAACATCTATGGCTACACCTTC.